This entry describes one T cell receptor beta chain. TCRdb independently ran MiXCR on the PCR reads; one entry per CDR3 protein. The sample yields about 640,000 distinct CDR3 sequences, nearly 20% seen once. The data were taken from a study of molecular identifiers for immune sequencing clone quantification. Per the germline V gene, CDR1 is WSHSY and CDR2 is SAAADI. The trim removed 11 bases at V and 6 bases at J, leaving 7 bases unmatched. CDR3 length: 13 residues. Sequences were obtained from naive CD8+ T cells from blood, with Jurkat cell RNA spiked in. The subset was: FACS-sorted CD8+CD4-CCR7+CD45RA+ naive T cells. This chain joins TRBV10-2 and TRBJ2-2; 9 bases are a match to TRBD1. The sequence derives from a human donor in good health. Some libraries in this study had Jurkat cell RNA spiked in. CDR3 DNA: TGCGCCGGCCGGACAGGGGTGGCCGGGGAGCTGTTTTTT. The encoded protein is CAGRTGVAGELFF.